This T cell receptor (beta chain) was profiled in a study of CD8+ T cells in alopecia areata. Study as a whole: Among treated patients, oral tofacitinib was administered at 5 to 10 mg twice daily. General study results and limits: As there was one nonresponder, how baseline CD8+ expansion relates to response remains uncertain. Under tofacitinib, numerous expanded lesional clonotypes remained detectable in scalp and blood.

Stated treatment: oral pan-JAK inhibitor, 5-10 mg twice daily. The CDR3 length is 15 residues. Per the germline V gene, CDR1 is SGHDT and CDR2 is YYEEEE. The ends were cut back, 0 bases at V and 5 bases at J, with 11 bases in the middle. Regarding this clone: What it binds is unknown.

Isolated RNA was reverse transcribed into cDNA used as the sequencing template. Generated by immunoSEQ multiplex PCR, the TCRdb table keeps only in-frame clones and is missing some. Altogether around 300,000 clones are present, 60% being singletons, with the ten largest covering 0.75% to 0.95%. The chain recombines TRBV5-6 with TRBJ2-2; TRBD1 might be the D (6 bases). Sequences were derived from CD4+ T cells sorted from blood, sampled at week 52, from a patient treated with tofacitinib. The TCR originated in a human donor with alopecia areata. This chain's CDR3 is CASSLETGLTGELFF. As DNA, the CDR3 is TGTGCCAGCAGCTTGGAAACAGGGTTAACCGGGGAGCTGTTTTTT. Together with reference TRBV5-6 and TRBJ2-2, the CDR3 gives the full variable domain: DAGVTQSPTHLIKTRGQQVTLRCSPKSGHDTVSWYQQALGQGPQFIFQYYEEEERQRGNFPDRFSGHQFPNYSSELNVNALLLGDSALYLCASSLETGLTGELFFGEGSRLTVL.